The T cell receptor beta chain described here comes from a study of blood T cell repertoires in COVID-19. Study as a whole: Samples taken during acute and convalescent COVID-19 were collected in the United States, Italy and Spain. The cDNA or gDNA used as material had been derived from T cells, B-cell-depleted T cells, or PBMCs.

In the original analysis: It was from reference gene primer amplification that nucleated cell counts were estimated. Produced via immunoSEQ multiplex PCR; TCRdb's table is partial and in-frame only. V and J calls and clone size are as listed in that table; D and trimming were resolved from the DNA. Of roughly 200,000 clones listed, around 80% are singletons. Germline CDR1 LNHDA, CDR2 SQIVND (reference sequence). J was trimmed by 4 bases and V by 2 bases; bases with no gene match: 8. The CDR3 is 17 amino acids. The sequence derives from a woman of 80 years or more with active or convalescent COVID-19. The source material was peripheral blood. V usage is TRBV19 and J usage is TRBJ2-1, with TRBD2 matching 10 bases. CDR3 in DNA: TGTGCCAGTAGTATAACGGCTAGCGGGGGCCTTTACAATGAGCAGTTCTTC. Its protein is CASSITASGGLYNEQFF.